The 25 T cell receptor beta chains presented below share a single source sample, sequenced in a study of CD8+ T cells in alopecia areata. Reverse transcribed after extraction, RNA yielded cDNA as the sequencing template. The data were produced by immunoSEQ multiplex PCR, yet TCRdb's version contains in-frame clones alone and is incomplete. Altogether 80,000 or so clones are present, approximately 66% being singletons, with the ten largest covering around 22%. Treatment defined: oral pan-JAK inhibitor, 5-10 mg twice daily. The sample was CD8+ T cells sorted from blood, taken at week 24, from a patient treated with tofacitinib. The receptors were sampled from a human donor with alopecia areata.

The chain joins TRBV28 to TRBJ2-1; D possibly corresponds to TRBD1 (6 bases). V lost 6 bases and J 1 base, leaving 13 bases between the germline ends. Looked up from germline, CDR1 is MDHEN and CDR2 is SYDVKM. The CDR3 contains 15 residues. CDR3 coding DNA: TGTGCCAGCAGGACGGACAGCTCTTCCTACAATGAGCAGTTCTTC. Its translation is CASRTDSSSYNEQFF.

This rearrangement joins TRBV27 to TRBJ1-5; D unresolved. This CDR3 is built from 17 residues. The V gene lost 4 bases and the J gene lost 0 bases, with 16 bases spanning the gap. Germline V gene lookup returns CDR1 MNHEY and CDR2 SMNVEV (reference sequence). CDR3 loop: CASSSIDTSASNQPQHF. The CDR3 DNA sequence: TGTGCCAGCAGTTCGATAGACACTTCAGCTAGCAATCAGCCCCAGCATTTT.

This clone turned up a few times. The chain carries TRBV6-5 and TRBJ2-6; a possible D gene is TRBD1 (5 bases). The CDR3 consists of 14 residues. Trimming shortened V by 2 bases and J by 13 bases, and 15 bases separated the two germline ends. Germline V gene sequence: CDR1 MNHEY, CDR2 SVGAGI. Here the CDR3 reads CASSYRGRSWVLTF. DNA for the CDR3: TGTGCCAGCAGTTACAGGGGCCGGAGTTGGGTCCTGACTTTC.

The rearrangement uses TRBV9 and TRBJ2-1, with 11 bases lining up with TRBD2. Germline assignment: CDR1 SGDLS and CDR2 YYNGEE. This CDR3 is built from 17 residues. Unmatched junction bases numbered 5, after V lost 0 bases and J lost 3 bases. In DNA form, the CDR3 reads TGTGCCAGCAGCGTAGGTAAGGGGACTAGCGGCTACAATGAGCAGTTCTTC. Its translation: CASSVGKGTSGYNEQFF. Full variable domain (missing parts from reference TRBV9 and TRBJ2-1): DSGVTQTPKHLITATGQRVTLRCSPRSGDLSVYWYQQSLDQGLQFLIQYYNGEERAKGNILERFSAQQFPDLHSELNLSSLELGDSALYFCASSVGKGTSGYNEQFFGPGTRLTVL.

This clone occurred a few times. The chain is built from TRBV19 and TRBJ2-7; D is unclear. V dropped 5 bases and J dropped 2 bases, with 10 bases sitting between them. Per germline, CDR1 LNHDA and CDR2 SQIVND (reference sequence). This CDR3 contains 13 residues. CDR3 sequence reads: CASSAADPYEQYF. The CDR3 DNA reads TGTGCCAGTAGTGCGGCCGACCCCTACGAGCAGTACTTC. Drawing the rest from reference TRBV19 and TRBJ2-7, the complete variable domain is DGGITQSPKYLFRKEGQNVTLSCEQNLNHDAMYWYRQDPGQGLRLIYYSQIVNDFQKGDIAEGYSVSREKKESFPLTVTSAQKNPTAFYLCASSAADPYEQYFGPGTRLTVT.

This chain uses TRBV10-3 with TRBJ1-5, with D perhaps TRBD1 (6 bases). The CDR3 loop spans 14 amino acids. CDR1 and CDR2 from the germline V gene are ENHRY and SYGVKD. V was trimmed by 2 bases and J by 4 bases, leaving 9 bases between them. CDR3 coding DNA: TGTGCCATCAGTGAGAAGGGGGTGAATCAGCCCCAGCATTTT. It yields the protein CAISEKGVNQPQHF.

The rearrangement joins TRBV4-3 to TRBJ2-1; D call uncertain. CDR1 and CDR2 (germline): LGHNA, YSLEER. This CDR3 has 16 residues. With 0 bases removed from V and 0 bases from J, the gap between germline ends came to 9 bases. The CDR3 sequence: CASSQDVSASYNEQFF. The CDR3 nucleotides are TGCGCCAGCAGCCAAGATGTCTCCGCCTCCTACAATGAGCAGTTCTTC.

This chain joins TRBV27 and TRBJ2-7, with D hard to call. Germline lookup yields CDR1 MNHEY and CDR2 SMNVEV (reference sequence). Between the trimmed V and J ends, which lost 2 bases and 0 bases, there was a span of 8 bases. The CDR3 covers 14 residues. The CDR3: CASSLNSASYEQYF. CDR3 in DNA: TGTGCCAGCAGTTTAAACTCCGCCTCCTACGAGCAGTACTTC.

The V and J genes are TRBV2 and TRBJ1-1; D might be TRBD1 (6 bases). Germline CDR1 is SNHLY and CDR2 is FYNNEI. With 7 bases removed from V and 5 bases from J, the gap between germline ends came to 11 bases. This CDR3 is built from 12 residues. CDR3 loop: CASMGAKTEAFF. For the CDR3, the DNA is TGTGCCAGCATGGGGGCAAAGACTGAAGCTTTCTTT.

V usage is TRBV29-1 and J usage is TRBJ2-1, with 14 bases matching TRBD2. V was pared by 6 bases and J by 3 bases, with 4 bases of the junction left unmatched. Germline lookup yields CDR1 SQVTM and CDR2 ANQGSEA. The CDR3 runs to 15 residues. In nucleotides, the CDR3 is TGCAGCGTGGGGACTAGCGGGAGTCTCTACAATGAGCAGTTCTTC. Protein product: CSVGTSGSLYNEQFF.

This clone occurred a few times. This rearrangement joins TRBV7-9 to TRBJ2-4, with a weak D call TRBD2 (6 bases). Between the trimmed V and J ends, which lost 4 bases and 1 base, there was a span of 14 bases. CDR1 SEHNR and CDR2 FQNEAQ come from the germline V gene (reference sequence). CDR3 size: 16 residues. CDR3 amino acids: CASSSVWDWAKNIQYF. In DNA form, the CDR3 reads TGTGCCAGCAGCTCAGTATGGGACTGGGCCAAAAACATTCAGTACTTC.

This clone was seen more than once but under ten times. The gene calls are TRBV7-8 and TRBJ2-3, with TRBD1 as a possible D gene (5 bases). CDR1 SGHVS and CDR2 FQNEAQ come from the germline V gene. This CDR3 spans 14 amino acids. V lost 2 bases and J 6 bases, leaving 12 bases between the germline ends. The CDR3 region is CASSLQGLTDTQYF. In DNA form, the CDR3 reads TGTGCCAGCAGCTTACAGGGTCTGACGGATACGCAGTATTTT.

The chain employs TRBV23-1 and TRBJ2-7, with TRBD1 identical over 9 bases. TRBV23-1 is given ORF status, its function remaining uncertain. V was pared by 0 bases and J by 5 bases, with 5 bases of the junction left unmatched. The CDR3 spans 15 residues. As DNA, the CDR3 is TGCGCCAGCAGTCAATCGAGGACAGGGGATGACGAGCAGTACTTC. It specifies CASSQSRTGDDEQYF.

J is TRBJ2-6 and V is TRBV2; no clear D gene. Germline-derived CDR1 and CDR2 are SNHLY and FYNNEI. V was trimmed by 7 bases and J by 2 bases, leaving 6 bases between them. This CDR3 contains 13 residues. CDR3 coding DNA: TGTGCCAGCACGAGAGCTGGGGCCAACGTCCTGACTTTC. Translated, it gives CASTRAGANVLTF.

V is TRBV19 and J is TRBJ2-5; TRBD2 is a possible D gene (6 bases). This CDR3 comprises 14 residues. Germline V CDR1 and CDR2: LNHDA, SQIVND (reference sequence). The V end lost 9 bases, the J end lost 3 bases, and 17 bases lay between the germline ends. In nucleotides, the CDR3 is TGTGCCAGCGGGGGACTCACTTCCGAAGAGACCCAGTACTTC. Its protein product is CASGGLTSEETQYF.

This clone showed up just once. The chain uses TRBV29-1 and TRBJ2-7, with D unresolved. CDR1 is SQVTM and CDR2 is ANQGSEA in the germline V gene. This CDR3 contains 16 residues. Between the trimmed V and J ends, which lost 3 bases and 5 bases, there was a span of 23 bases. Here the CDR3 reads CSVDVFGSSATHEQYF. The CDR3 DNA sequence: TGCAGCGTTGACGTTTTCGGGTCATCAGCAACCCACGAGCAGTACTTC.

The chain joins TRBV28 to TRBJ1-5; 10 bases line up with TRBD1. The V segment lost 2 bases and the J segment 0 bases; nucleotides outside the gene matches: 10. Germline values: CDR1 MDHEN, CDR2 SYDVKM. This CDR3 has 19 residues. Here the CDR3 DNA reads TGTGCCAGCAGTTTAGGGACAGGGGACATGACGTATAGCAATCAGCCCCAGCATTTT. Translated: CASSLGTGDMTYSNQPQHF.

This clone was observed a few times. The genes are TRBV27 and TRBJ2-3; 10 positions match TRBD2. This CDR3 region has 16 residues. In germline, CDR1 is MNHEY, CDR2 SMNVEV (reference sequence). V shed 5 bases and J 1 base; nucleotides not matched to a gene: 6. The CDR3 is CASSLLAGDGTDTQYF. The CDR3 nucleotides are TGTGCCAGCAGTCTCCTAGCGGGAGACGGCACAGATACGCAGTATTTT.

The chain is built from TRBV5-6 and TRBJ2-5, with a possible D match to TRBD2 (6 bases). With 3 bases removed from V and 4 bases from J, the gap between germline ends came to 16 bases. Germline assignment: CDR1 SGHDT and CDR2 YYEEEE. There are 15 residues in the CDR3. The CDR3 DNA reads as TGTGCCAGCAGCTCAGATCTAGCGAACCTAGAGACCCAGTACTTC. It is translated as CASSSDLANLETQYF.

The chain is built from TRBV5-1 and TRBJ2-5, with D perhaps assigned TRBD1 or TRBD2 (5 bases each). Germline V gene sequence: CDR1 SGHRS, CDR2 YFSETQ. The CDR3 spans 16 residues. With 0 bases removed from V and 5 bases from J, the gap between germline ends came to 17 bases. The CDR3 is CASSLAPRGAAETQYF. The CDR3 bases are TGCGCCAGCAGCTTGGCCCCGAGGGGCGCGGCGGAGACCCAGTACTTC.

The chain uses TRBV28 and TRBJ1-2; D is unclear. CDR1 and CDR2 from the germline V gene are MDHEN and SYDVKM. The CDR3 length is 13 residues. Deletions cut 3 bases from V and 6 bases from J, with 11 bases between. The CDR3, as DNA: TGTGCCAGCAGTTTCCTTGGGCGGGATGGCTACACCTTC. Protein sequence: CASSFLGRDGYTF.

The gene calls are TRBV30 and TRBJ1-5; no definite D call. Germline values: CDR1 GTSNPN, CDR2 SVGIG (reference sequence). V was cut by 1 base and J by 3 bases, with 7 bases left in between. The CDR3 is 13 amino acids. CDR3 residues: CAWSAGTNQPQHF. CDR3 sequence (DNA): TGTGCCTGGAGTGCGGGTACCAATCAGCCCCAGCATTTT.

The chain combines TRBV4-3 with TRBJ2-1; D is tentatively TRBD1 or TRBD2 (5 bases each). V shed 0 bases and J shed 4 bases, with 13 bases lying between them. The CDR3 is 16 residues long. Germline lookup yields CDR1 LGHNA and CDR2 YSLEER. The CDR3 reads CASSQDESGPYNEQFF. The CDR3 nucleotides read TGCGCCAGCAGCCAAGATGAGTCGGGGCCATACAATGAGCAGTTCTTC.

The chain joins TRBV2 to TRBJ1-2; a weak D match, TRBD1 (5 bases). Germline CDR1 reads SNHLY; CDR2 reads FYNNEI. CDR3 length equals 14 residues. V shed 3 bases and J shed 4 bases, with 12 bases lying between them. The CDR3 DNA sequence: TGTGCCAGCAGTGATCAGGGTTACAGCTATGGCTACACCTTC. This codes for CASSDQGYSYGYTF.

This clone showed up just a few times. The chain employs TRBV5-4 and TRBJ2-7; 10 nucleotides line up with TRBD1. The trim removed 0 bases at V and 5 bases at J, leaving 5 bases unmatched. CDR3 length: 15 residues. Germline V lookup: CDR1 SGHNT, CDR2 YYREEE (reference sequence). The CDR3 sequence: CASSLAGQGLNEQYF. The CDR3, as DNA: TGTGCCAGCAGCTTGGCGGGACAGGGGTTGAACGAGCAGTACTTC.